Sequencing of this TCR beta chain was carried out in a study of cytotoxic CD8 clonotypes in ibrutinib-treated CLL. Study overall: Response material was collected after a median around 12 months of treatment, range 6 to 36.

A 1 in 200,000 to 1 in 1 million T cell depth was the sequencing target. Profiled with immunoSEQ multiplex PCR; TCRdb holds only in-frame clones, not every one. The sample holds approximately 97,000 clones; 77% are singletons and the top ten take around 24%. To note about this clone: The junction and the germline gene differ at one end; a read error may be behind it.

Germline assignment: CDR1 SGHDN and CDR2 FVKESK. The CDR3 spans 14 residues. Sample: PBMCs, taken after 24 months of ibrutinib treatment. The receptor's source is a human donor with chronic lymphocytic leukemia. The chain links TRBV14 to TRBJ1-1, with TRBD1 matching 7 bases. Here the CDR3 DNA reads TGTGCCAGCAGCAAAGACAGGGTTCGGACTGAAGCTTTCTTT. This translates into CASSKDRVRTEAFF.